The T cell receptor beta chain described here comes from a study of shared T cell receptors in the human thymus (dated by TCRdb to the early 2020s). In the study overall: The study examined how self-reactive, shared T-cell receptor alpha chains are generated in the human thymus.

Library preparation was by the immunoSEQ multiplex PCR assay. TCRdb obtained this table from immuneACCESS and retained in-frame rearrangements with V and J assigned. These tables miss some clones; where compared with another copy, unresolved V genes account for less than half of the shortfall, and the remainder is unexplained. Present in this sample are 500,000 to 750,000 clones, roughly 90% of which were seen just once. The biggest ten clones account for approximately 0.011% of the sample. As concerns this clone: It lacks a known antigen. Base qualities are not at hand, and no much larger clone is one base apart.

Inclusive of the bounding cysteine and phenylalanine, the CDR3 is 16 residues long. Only the CDR3 part of the read is kept: 48 bases, read in frame from the first base. V is trimmed back by 3 bases and J by 1 base, and the junction contains 5 bases that no gene match accounts for. These data are also associated with another study on human thymus T cells. The other study reports the following: Donors were immunologically healthy infants undergoing open corrective cardiac surgery for congenital heart defects in Finland. Thymus tissue was collected as surgical resects that were removed during corrective cardiac surgery. Usage of V and J gene segments appeared to be biased in both the thymic and the peripheral blood repertoires. The related research found that thymic TCR repertoires overlapped highly between unrelated individuals. The study characterized TCR alpha and beta repertoires from about 8 infant thymus samples and a few related peripheral blood samples. The infant donors were roughly 7 to 244 days old, and the cohort included several males and a couple of females. Thymocytes were released mechanically from tissue and stored at -70 °C as pellets of 10-30 million cells. A QIAsymphony instrument was used to extract genomic DNA from frozen cell pellets. The immunoSEQ multiplex PCR assay was used to amplify the TCRB and TCRAD loci from a standardized amount of quality-controlled genomic DNA. The amplicons covered the V(D)J region and were long enough to include the CDR3 and to identify the V and J genes. The amplicons were sequenced on an Illumina platform via the commercial immunoSEQ service. Corrections for primer bias and sequencing errors followed previously described methods, while TCRAD and TCRB definitions were based on the IMGT database. immunoSEQ Analyzer 3.0 and VDJTools were used for repertoire analysis, which covered basic statistics, V/J segment usage, diversity estimates, rarefaction and pairwise overlap. Diversity was estimated with Chao1, ChaoE, Efron-Thisted, Shannon and inverse Simpson indices, and also on datasets down-sampled to the smallest sample. For repertoire overlap, CDR3 nucleotide sequence, V gene and J gene had to match strictly, and clustering was done by Jaccard-based multidimensional scaling. On average, thymus samples yielded around 850,000 unique TCRB clonotypes, whereas blood samples yielded around 84,000.

This clonotype was sampled from a boy under two years old with a congenital heart defect. Donor details come from another sample of the same person, matched by shared clones. This chain joins TRBV23-1 to TRBJ2-1, with TRBD2 identical over 8 junction bases. TRBV23-1 is given ORF status, its function remaining uncertain. The sample was thymocytes. The CDR3 is CASSQHGTRSYNEQFF. The bases read TGCGCCAGCAGTCAGCACGGGACTAGGTCCTACAATGAGCAGTTCTTC.